This T cell receptor beta chain was identified during a study of cytomegalovirus exposure and HLA in healthy donors. General study results and limits: Segments of the TCR beta V type were, in most cases, productive about 90% or about 30% of the time in an earlier analysis. Researchers counted around 170 TCR beta chains as cytomegalovirus-associated.

Of note for this clone: What it binds is unknown.

The PCR made use of 60 Vbeta and 13 Jbeta primers. Sequencing used immunoSEQ multiplex PCR; TCRdb keeps in-frame clones, though not all of them. The sample shows under 200,000 clones, about 77% of them seen only once. The CDR3 has 14 amino acids. The junction had 3 bases not matched to a gene; V was cut back by 2 bases and J by 2 bases. Germline-derived CDR1 and CDR2 are GTSNPN and SVGIG (reference sequence). The chain recombines TRBV30 with TRBJ1-5; 7 bases map to TRBD1. This sequence was found in a woman aged 40 to 50 in good health and CMV-seropositive. The material sequenced was PBMCs. CDR3 in DNA: TGTGCCTGGAGTAGGGGGCAGGGCAATCAGCCCCAGCATTTT. Protein sequence: CAWSRGQGNQPQHF.